The 31 T cell receptor beta chains in this list originate from one sample, sequenced in a study of blood T cell repertoires in COVID-19. TCRdb keeps only in-frame clones here, not all; method: immunoSEQ multiplex PCR. The sample has 200,000 or so clones, about 87% seen once. Sequenced: PBMCs or T cells enriched from blood (not recorded which). The receptor source for this set is a woman under 40 who had recovered from COVID-19.

This rearrangement joins TRBV3-1 (or the pseudogene TRBV3-2) to TRBJ2-3; the match to TRBD2 covers 8 bases. The CDR3 is 19 residues long. With 0 bases clipped from V and 4 bases from J, the junction kept 15 bases outside the gene matches. Germline-derived CDR1 and CDR2 are LGHDT and YNNKEL (reference sequence). CDR3 amino acids: CASSQDEASGLLGADTQYF. The CDR3 DNA reads TGTGCCAGCAGCCAAGATGAGGCTAGCGGGTTACTAGGGGCAGATACGCAGTATTTT.

The chain uses TRBV6-2 or TRBV6-3 and TRBJ1-1; D is uncertain. The CDR3 runs to 14 residues. The V end was cut by 5 bases, the J end by 0 bases, with 10 bases between. Germline V gene lookup returns CDR1 MNHEY and CDR2 SVGEGT. CDR3 nucleotides: TGTGCCAGCAGTAAGACACTTCTGAACACTGAAGCTTTCTTT. Encoded protein: CASSKTLLNTEAFF.

This clone was detected only once. The chain uses TRBV9 and TRBJ2-2; maybe TRBD2 (6 bases). Germline V CDR1 and CDR2: SGDLS, YYNGEE. The ends were cut back, 0 bases at V and 5 bases at J, with 11 bases in the middle. The CDR3 consists of 15 residues. The CDR3 coding sequence is TGTGCCAGCAGCGTAGGGAGGGCGCGGACCGGGGAGCTGTTTTTT. Translated, it gives CASSVGRARTGELFF. Full variable domain (rest looked up from reference TRBV9 and TRBJ2-2): DSGVTQTPKHLITATGQRVTLRCSPRSGDLSVYWYQQSLDQGLQFLIQYYNGEERAKGNILERFSAQQFPDLHSELNLSSLELGDSALYFCASSVGRARTGELFFGEGSRLTVL.

This chain links TRBV14 with TRBJ1-2, with D tentatively TRBD1 (6 bases). Germline assignment: CDR1 SGHDN and CDR2 FVKESK. The length of the CDR3 is 14 residues. V lost 0 bases and J 4 bases, leaving 9 bases between the germline ends. CDR3 coding DNA: TGTGCCAGCAGCCAAGATAGGACAGCCTATGGCTACACCTTC. It yields the protein CASSQDRTAYGYTF.

This clone was recorded once. The chain employs TRBV21-1 and TRBJ2-3; the table's D gene call, TRBD2, was not cross checked with the DNA. TRBV21-1 counts as a pseudogene. The CDR3 is made up of 15 amino acids. Written as DNA, the CDR3 is TGTGCCAGCAGCAAAGGGTGGAGGGGCACAGATACGCAGTATTTT. Amino acid sequence: CASSKGWRGTDTQYF.

The chain combines TRBV7-6 with TRBJ2-5; 8 nucleotides align to TRBD2. J lost 3 bases, V lost 1 base, and 7 bases had no gene match. Germline loops: CDR1 SGHVS, CDR2 FNYEAQ. The CDR3 spans 16 residues. The DNA for the CDR3 is TGTGCCAGCAGCTTAGTAGCGGGGCCGGTGAAAGAGACCCAGTACTTC. This sequence encodes CASSLVAGPVKETQYF.

In DNA, the CDR3 is TGCGCCAGCAGCCCACCGACAGGGGGCGATGAAAAACTGTTTTTT. This codes for CASSPPTGGDEKLFF. The chain couples TRBV4-1 to TRBJ1-4; 10 bases map to TRBD1. CDR1 is MGHRA and CDR2 is YSYEKL in the germline V gene. There are 15 residues in the CDR3. J gave up 6 bases and V 4 bases, and 5 bases lay outside the gene matches.

The chain joins TRBV18 to TRBJ1-1; TRBD1 matches at 7 bases. The CDR3 spans 14 residues. V dropped 3 bases and J dropped 6; count of bases not matched to a gene: 7. The germline V gene encodes CDR1 KGHSH and CDR2 LQKENI. The CDR3 is CASSPATGRAEAFF. The CDR3 DNA is TGTGCCAGCTCACCGGCGACAGGGCGGGCTGAAGCTTTCTTT. The full variable domain, completed using reference TRBV18 and TRBJ1-1, is NAGVMQNPRHLVRRRGQEARLRCSPMKGHSHVYWYRQLPEEGLKFMVYLQKENIIDESGMPKERFSAEFPKEGPSILRIQQVVRGDSAAYFCASSPATGRAEAFFGQGTRLTVV.

This sequence joins TRBV1 and TRBJ2-7; the table's D call, TRBD1, was not checked against the DNA. TRBV1 is a known pseudogene. The CDR3 is 17 amino acids. This CDR3 is CTSSQDVWGPKNYEQYF. In nucleotides, the CDR3 is TGCACCAGCAGCCAAGATGTTTGGGGGCCAAAAAACTACGAGCAGTACTTC.

This sequence joins TRBV29-1 and TRBJ1-2; D might be TRBD1 (5 bases). Deletions cut 4 bases from V and 6 bases from J, with 15 bases between. This CDR3 has 13 residues. Looked up from germline, CDR1 is SQVTM and CDR2 is ANQGSEA. CDR3 in amino acids: CSVAASRVDGYTF. The DNA of the CDR3 is TGCAGCGTTGCCGCGTCCAGGGTGGATGGCTACACCTTC.

The CDR3 sequence: CASSFRQDYEQYF. The CDR3 bases are TGTGCCAGCAGTTTCAGACAGGACTACGAGCAGTACTTC. The rearrangement joins TRBV12-3 or TRBV12-4 to TRBJ2-7, with D tentatively TRBD1 (6 bases). This CDR3 is 13 amino acids long. V lost 3 bases and J lost 3, with 9 bases in between.

The chain links TRBV4-3 to TRBJ1-1; D remains unclear. V shed 1 base and J shed 5 bases, with 14 bases lying between them. Germline lookup yields CDR1 LGHNA and CDR2 YSLEER. The CDR3 runs 15 residues. CDR3 bases: TGCGCCAGCAGCCAAGCCCCCGTCCCCGGGACTGAAGCTTTCTTT. Amino acid sequence: CASSQAPVPGTEAFF.

This clone was seen once. The rearrangement uses TRBV3-1 (or the pseudogene TRBV3-2) and TRBJ1-4, with D possibly matching TRBD1 (5 bases). The CDR3 spans 14 residues. CDR1 and CDR2 (germline): LGHDT, YNNKEL (reference sequence). V dropped 2 bases and J dropped 8 bases, with 12 bases sitting between them. CDR3 nucleotide sequence: TGTGCCAGCAGCCAAACAAGGGGCTCAGAAAAACTGTTTTTT. As protein: CASSQTRGSEKLFF.

This rearrangement joins TRBV15 to TRBJ1-3; 10 bases match TRBD1. The CDR3 is made up of 18 amino acids. Germline CDR1 is LNHNV and CDR2 is YYDKDF (reference sequence). V lost 4 bases and J lost 3; bases outside the gene matches: 12. CDR3 amino acids: CATSTRNRDRGFGNTIYF. The CDR3 region has the DNA TGTGCCACCAGCACGCGAAACCGGGACAGGGGTTTTGGAAACACCATATATTTT. The entire variable domain, with the rest obtained from reference TRBV15 and TRBJ1-3, is as follows: DAMVIQNPRYQVTQFGKPVTLSCSQTLNHNVMYWYQQKSSQAPKLLFHYYDKDFNNEADTPDNFQSRRPNTSFCFLDIRSPGLGDTAMYLCATSTRNRDRGFGNTIYFGEGSWLTVV.

The chain links TRBV7-2 to TRBJ2-7; 7 bases align to TRBD1. Germline V CDR1 and CDR2: SGHTA, FQGNSA. Trimming took 6 bases from V and 0 from J; bases not matched to a gene: 2. The CDR3 runs 13 residues. CDR3 region: CASRGTVSYEQYF. CDR3 DNA sequence: TGTGCCAGCAGAGGGACAGTCTCCTACGAGCAGTACTTC.

DNA of the CDR3: TGCGCCAGCAGCCAAAGGGACACACGATCCACCGGGGAGCTGTTTTTT. It translates to CASSQRDTRSTGELFF. The V and J genes are TRBV4-1 and TRBJ2-2; TRBD1 is a possible D gene (6 bases). The CDR3 sequence is 16 residues long. Between the trimmed V and J ends, which lost 2 bases and 4 bases, there was a span of 14 bases. The germline CDR1 and CDR2 sequences are MGHRA and YSYEKL.

Here the CDR3 DNA reads TGTGCCAGCAGCTTAGCGGGTCTTTCCTACGAGCAGTACTTC. This sequence encodes CASSLAGLSYEQYF. This chain joins TRBV11-2 and TRBJ2-7; unclear D gene. Per the germline V gene, CDR1 is SGHAT and CDR2 is FQNNGV. V lost 1 base to trimming and J lost 1 base, with 8 bases between them. There are 14 residues in the CDR3.

The gene calls are TRBV16 and TRBJ2-7, with unresolved D. Deletions cut 4 bases from V and 6 bases from J, with 13 bases between. This CDR3 contains 13 residues. Germline V gives CDR1 KGHSY, CDR2 FQNENV. In DNA form, the CDR3 reads TGTGCCAGCAGCCTTGACACGGTGGGCGAGCAGTACTTC. This codes for CASSLDTVGEQYF.

The genes are TRBV7-2 and TRBJ1-6; weak D call: TRBD1 (6 bases). CDR3 size: 17 residues. V was cut by 1 base and J by 7 bases, with 17 bases left in between. Germline assignment: CDR1 SGHTA and CDR2 FQGNSA. CDR3 amino acids: CASSLGRQGQLNSPLHF. The CDR3 DNA sequence: TGTGCCAGCAGCTTAGGAAGGCAGGGGCAGTTAAATTCACCCCTCCACTTT.

The rearrangement uses TRBV19 and TRBJ1-2, with D uncertain. The V gene's germline CDR1 is LNHDA and CDR2 SQIVND (reference sequence). This CDR3 is 14 amino acids long. Trimming cost V 4 bases and J 1 base, with 10 bases left between them. The CDR3 protein is CASSTQEINYGYTF. CDR3 sequence (DNA): TGTGCCAGTAGTACCCAGGAAATTAACTATGGCTACACCTTC.

The chain has TRBV29-1 and TRBJ2-3; D might be TRBD1 (6 bases). Germline V gene data show CDR1 as SQVTM and CDR2 as ANQGSEA. Trimming shortened V by 6 bases and J by 4 bases, and 14 bases separated the two germline ends. The CDR3 contains 13 residues. This chain's CDR3 is CSVARGMADTQYF. The DNA for the CDR3 is TGCAGCGTAGCCAGGGGTATGGCAGATACGCAGTATTTT.

This clone appeared once. V is TRBV27 and J is TRBJ2-7; 10 bases are a match to TRBD1. The germline CDR1 and CDR2 sequences are MNHEY and SMNVEV (reference sequence). With V trimmed by 1 base and J by 5 bases, 11 bases remained unmatched. The CDR3 has 17 amino acids. For the CDR3, the DNA is TGTGCCAGCAGTTTATGGGGCCTCCGGGACAGGGGTAACGAGCAGTACTTC. It specifies CASSLWGLRDRGNEQYF.

The chain employs TRBV7-8 and TRBJ1-6, with 7 bases lining up with TRBD1. The CDR3 sequence is 16 residues long. Germline CDR1 SGHVS, CDR2 FQNEAQ. J gave up 6 bases and V 4 bases, and 9 bases lay outside the gene matches. The CDR3 loop is CASSSPAGQSNSPLHF. In DNA, the CDR3 is TGTGCCAGCAGCTCGCCCGCGGGACAGTCTAATTCACCCCTCCACTTT.

This rearrangement joins TRBV6-1 to TRBJ2-5, with 8 bases lining up with TRBD2. The germline V gene has CDR1 MNHNS and CDR2 SASEGT. Trimming cost V 2 bases and J 1 base; bases outside gene matches: 3. This CDR3 has 15 amino acids. The CDR3 nucleotides are TGTGCCAGCAGTGAATCGGCGGGGGGCCAAGAGACCCAGTACTTC. This codes for CASSESAGGQETQYF.

This chain connects TRBV21-1 to TRBJ1-2; the table names TRBD1, a call not compared with the DNA. TRBV21-1 is assigned pseudogene status. This CDR3 contains 17 residues. The DNA of the CDR3 is TGTGCCAGCAGCAAAAGAGGCACCACCCCCAGGGGTTATGGCTACACCTTC. This translates into CASSKRGTTPRGYGYTF.

The sample holds one count of this clone. This chain connects TRBV4-3 to TRBJ2-3; the match to TRBD2 covers 10 bases. The junction had 3 bases not matched to a gene; V was cut back by 0 bases and J by 6 bases. Germline-derived CDR1 and CDR2 are LGHNA and YSLEER. CDR3 size: 15 residues. CDR3 coding DNA: TGCGCCAGCAGCCAAGAGAGCGGGGGGGCGGATACGCAGTATTTT. It specifies CASSQESGGADTQYF.

This rearrangement joins TRBV9 to TRBJ1-1; 7 nucleotides agree with TRBD1. Per germline, CDR1 SGDLS and CDR2 YYNGEE. The CDR3 runs to 16 residues. Trimming at V came to 4 bases and at J to 7 bases, leaving 16 bases not matched to a gene. The CDR3 loop is CASSPRLLGGVSEAFF. CDR3 bases: TGTGCCAGCAGCCCACGCCTGCTAGGGGGCGTAAGTGAAGCTTTCTTT.

Concerning this clone itself: An end of the junction does not agree with germline; a read error may underlie this. The V call is TRBV14, the J call TRBJ2-1; possibly TRBD1 or TRBD2 for D (5 bases each). CDR3 length: 13 amino acids. Germline assignment: CDR1 SGHDN and CDR2 FVKESK. The CDR3 region has the DNA TGTGCCAGCAGCAAAGAGGGGCCCAGCATCCAGTTCTTC. Amino acid sequence: CASSKEGPSIQFF. The full variable domain, completed using reference TRBV14 and TRBJ2-1, is EAGVTQFPSHSVIEKGQTVTLRCDPISGHDNLYWYRRVMGKEIKFLLHFVKESKQDESGMPNNRFLAERTGGTYSTLKVQPAELEDSGVYFCASSKEGPSIQFFGPGTRLTVL.

CDR3 DNA: TGCGCCAGCAGCCACTTCCGGGACAGGCTAAACCATGGCTACACCTTC. It encodes CASSHFRDRLNHGYTF. The rearrangement uses TRBV4-3 and TRBJ1-2, with 8 bases aligning to TRBD1. Trimming at V came to 3 bases and at J to 6 bases, leaving 12 bases not matched to a gene. The CDR3 covers 16 residues. The germline V gene encodes CDR1 LGHNA and CDR2 YSLEER.

The CDR3 region is CASSEGQGAWAEAFF. In DNA form, the CDR3 reads TGTGCCAGCAGCGAGGGACAGGGGGCCTGGGCTGAAGCTTTCTTT. This chain links TRBV5-5 with TRBJ1-1; 12 bases are a match to TRBD1. CDR3 length: 15 amino acids. The V gene end was trimmed by 4 bases and the J gene end by 6 bases; junction bases not matched to a gene: 7. CDR1 SGHKS and CDR2 YYEKEE come from the germline V gene (reference sequence).

The chain uses TRBV27 and TRBJ2-3; tentatively, D is TRBD1 (6 bases). This CDR3 region has 13 residues. Trimming pared 5 bases from V and 6 bases from J, leaving 12 bases between. The germline CDR1 and CDR2 sequences are MNHEY and SMNVEV (reference sequence). CDR3 DNA: TGTGCCAGCAGTCGGTGGCAGGGGGATACGCAGTATTTT. Its translation: CASSRWQGDTQYF.